A single sample gave rise to the 6 T cell receptor beta chains below, sequenced in a study of cytomegalovirus exposure and HLA in healthy donors. Primers for the PCR totalled 60 Vbeta and 13 Jbeta. Profiling relied on immunoSEQ multiplex PCR, and the TCRdb table lists in-frame clones only, not all of them. The sample lists about 150,000 clones, 70% to 80% occurring once. The specimen was PBMCs. The source of these receptors is a woman in her sixties or seventies in good health and CMV-seropositive.

The J gene is TRBJ2-1, the V gene TRBV6-5; 8 bases match TRBD1. The CDR3 runs 15 residues. J lost 4 bases, V lost 0 bases, and 2 bases had no gene match. Germline loops: CDR1 MNHEY, CDR2 SVGAGI. The CDR3 reads CASSYSGTGYNEQFF. As DNA, the CDR3 is TGTGCCAGCAGTTACTCAGGGACAGGTTACAATGAGCAGTTCTTC.

The chain employs TRBV6-5 and TRBJ2-3; D unresolved. The germline V and J ends were trimmed by 2 bases and 0 bases, with 12 bases remaining between them. In germline, CDR1 is MNHEY, CDR2 SVGAGI. There are 16 residues in the CDR3. In DNA, the CDR3 is TGTGCCAGCAGTTACAACTGGCGGTCTAGCACAGATACGCAGTATTTT. Translating gives CASSYNWRSSTDTQYF.

This clone was recorded only once. The chain is built from TRBV5-1 and TRBJ2-3; 8 nucleotides align to TRBD2. Germline CDR1 is SGHRS and CDR2 is YFSETQ. This CDR3 spans 16 amino acids. The V segment lost 4 bases and the J segment 0 bases; nucleotides outside the gene matches: 7. CDR3: CASSLQASGSTDTQYF. The CDR3 region has the DNA TGCGCCAGCAGCCTACAGGCTAGCGGGAGCACAGATACGCAGTATTTT.

V and J are TRBV6-1 and TRBJ2-7; TRBD2 agrees at 8 bases. The CDR3 runs 14 residues. Unmatched junction bases numbered 7, after V lost 2 bases and J lost 7 bases. The germline gives CDR1 MNHNS, CDR2 SASEGT. CDR3 residues: CASSELQLAGEQYF. In nucleotides, the CDR3 is TGTGCCAGCAGTGAACTCCAATTAGCGGGGGAGCAGTACTTC.

This chain links TRBV9 with TRBJ1-6, with D hard to call. V lost 0 bases, J lost 9 bases, and 7 bases lay in between. This CDR3 has 13 amino acids. Germline V gives CDR1 SGDLS, CDR2 YYNGEE. Here the CDR3 reads CASSVVTGSPLHF. The CDR3 bases are TGTGCCAGCAGCGTAGTAACCGGTTCACCCCTCCACTTT.

The rearrangement uses TRBV10-3 and TRBJ2-7; 14 bases are shared with TRBD2. V was pared by 4 bases and J by 3 bases, with 2 bases of the junction left unmatched. The CDR3 extends over 15 amino acids. The V gene's germline CDR1 is ENHRY and CDR2 SYGVKD. CDR3 sequence (DNA): TGTGCCATCAGTGCGACTAGCGGGAGGGGCTACGAGCAGTACTTC. It translates to CAISATSGRGYEQYF.